This TCR beta chain is from a study of control samples from healthy donors and cancer patients. Per germline, CDR1 MNHEY and CDR2 SVGEGT. Trimming shortened V by 4 bases and J by 4 bases, and 10 bases separated the two germline ends. CDR3 length: 13 residues. Data came from immunoSEQ multiplex PCR; TCRdb stores just in-frame clones and leaves some out. The data hold around 110,000 clones, with nearly 95% observed a single time. Sequencing was performed on blood. V gene TRBV6-2 or TRBV6-3 combines with J gene TRBJ1-1; maybe TRBD1 (5 bases). The source of this sequence is a man younger than 45 in good health. The DNA of the CDR3 is TGTGCCAGCAGTTCGGGACTGCTCACTGAAGCTTTCTTT. Amino acid sequence: CASSSGLLTEAFF.